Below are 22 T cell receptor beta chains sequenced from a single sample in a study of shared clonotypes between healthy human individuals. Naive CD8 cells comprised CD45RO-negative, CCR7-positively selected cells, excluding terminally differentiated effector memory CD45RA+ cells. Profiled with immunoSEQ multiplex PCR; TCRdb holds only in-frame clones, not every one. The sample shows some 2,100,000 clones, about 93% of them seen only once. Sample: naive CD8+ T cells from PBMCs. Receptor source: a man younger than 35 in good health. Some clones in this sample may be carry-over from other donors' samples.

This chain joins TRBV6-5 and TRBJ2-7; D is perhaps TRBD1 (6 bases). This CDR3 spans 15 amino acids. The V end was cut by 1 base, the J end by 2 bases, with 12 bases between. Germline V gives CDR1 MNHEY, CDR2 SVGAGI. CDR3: CASSYLTGTPYEQYF. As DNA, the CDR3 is TGTGCCAGCAGTTACTTAACCGGGACACCCTACGAGCAGTACTTC.

Here the CDR3 reads CASSLSGGYGYTF. CDR3 nucleotide sequence: TGCGCCAGCAGCTTGTCTGGGGGATATGGCTACACCTTC. The chain carries TRBV5-1 and TRBJ1-2; TRBD1 is a possible D gene (5 bases). This CDR3 is 13 amino acids long. V shed 1 base and J shed 5 bases, with 9 bases lying between them. CDR1 is SGHRS and CDR2 is YFSETQ in the germline V gene.

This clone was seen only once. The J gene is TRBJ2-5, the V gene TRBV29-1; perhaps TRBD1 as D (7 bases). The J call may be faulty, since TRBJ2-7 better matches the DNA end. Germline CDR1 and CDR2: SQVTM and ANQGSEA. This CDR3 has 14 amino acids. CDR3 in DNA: TGCAGCGTTGAAGATGGCAGGGGGGCCTACGAGCAGTACTTC. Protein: CSVEDGRGAYEQYF.

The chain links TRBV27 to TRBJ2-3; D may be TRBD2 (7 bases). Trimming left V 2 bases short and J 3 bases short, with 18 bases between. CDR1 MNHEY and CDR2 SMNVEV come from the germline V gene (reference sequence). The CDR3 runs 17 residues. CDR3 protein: CASSLRVGGARTDTQYF. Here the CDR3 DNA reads TGTGCCAGCAGTTTAAGGGTTGGGGGGGCTAGGACAGATACGCAGTATTTT.

The CDR3 region is CASSLIAGGTYEQYF. The CDR3 DNA follows: TGTGCCAGCAGCTTAATTGCGGGAGGAACCTACGAGCAGTACTTC. V gene TRBV7-3 combines with J gene TRBJ2-7; the match to TRBD2 covers 8 bases. CDR1 SGHTA and CDR2 FQGTGA come from the germline V gene. The CDR3 is 15 residues long. The ends lost 1 base at V and 2 bases at J; junction bases unmatched: 4.

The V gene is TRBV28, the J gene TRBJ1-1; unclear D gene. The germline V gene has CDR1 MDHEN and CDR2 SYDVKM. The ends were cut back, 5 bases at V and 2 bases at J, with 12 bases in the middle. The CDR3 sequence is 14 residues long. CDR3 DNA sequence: TGTGCCAGCAGTATAACTGGGAGTAACACTGAAGCTTTCTTT. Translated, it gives CASSITGSNTEAFF.

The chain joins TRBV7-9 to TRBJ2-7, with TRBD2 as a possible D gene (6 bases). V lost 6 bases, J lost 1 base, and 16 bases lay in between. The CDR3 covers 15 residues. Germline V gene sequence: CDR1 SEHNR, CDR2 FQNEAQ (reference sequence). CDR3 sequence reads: CASSPPSAGSYEQYF. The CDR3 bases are TGTGCCAGCAGTCCACCTAGCGCAGGTTCCTACGAGCAGTACTTC.

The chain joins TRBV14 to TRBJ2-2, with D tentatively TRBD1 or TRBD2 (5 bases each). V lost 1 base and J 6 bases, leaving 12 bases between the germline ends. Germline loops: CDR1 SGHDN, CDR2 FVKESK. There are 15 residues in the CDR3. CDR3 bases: TGTGCCAGCAGCCAAGGAGGGGTCCGGGCCGGGGAGCTGTTTTTT. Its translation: CASSQGGVRAGELFF. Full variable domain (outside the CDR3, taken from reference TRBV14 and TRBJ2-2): EAGVTQFPSHSVIEKGQTVTLRCDPISGHDNLYWYRRVMGKEIKFLLHFVKESKQDESGMPNNRFLAERTGGTYSTLKVQPAELEDSGVYFCASSQGGVRAGELFFGEGSRLTVL.

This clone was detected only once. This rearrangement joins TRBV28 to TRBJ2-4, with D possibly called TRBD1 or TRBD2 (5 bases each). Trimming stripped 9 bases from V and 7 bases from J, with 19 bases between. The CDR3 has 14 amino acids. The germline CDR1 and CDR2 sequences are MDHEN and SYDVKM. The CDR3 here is CASSTGTIRNIQYF. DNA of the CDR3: TGTGCCAGTTCGACCGGGACCATTAGGAACATTCAGTACTTC.

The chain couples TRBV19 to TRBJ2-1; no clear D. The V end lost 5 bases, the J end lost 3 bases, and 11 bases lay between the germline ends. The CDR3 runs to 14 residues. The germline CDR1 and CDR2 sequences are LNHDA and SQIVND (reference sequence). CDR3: CASSVSTGYNEQFF. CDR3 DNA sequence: TGTGCCAGTAGTGTCTCGACGGGCTACAATGAGCAGTTCTTC.

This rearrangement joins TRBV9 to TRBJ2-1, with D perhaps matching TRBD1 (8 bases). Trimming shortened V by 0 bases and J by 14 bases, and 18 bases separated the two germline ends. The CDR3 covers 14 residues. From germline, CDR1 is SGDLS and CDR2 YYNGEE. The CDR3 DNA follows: TGTGCCAGCAGCGTAGCGAGCGGGGACAGGACCGAGTTCTTC. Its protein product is CASSVASGDRTEFF.

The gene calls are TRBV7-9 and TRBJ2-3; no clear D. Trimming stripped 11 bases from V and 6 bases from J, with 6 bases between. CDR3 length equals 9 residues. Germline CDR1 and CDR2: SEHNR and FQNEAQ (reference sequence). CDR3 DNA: TGTGCCGTGTCGGATACGCAGTATTTT. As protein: CAVSDTQYF.

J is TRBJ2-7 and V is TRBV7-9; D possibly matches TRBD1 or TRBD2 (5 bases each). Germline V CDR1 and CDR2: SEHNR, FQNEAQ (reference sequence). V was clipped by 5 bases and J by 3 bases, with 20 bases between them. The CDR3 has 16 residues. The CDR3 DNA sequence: TGTGCCAGCAGCGATGCCGCCGGGGCCCATCGCTACGAGCAGTACTTC. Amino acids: CASSDAAGAHRYEQYF. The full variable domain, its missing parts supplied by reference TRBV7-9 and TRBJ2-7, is DTGVSQNPRHKITKRGQNVTFRCDPISEHNRLYWYRQTLGQGPEFLTYFQNEAQLEKSRLLSDRFSAERPKGSFSTLEIQRTEQGDSAMYLCASSDAAGAHRYEQYFGPGTRLTVT.

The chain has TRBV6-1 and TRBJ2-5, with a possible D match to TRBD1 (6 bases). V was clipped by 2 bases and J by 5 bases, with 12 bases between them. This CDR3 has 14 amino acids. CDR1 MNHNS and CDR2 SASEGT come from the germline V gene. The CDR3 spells CASSEKQGWETQYF. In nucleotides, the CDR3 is TGTGCCAGCAGTGAAAAACAGGGCTGGGAGACCCAGTACTTC.

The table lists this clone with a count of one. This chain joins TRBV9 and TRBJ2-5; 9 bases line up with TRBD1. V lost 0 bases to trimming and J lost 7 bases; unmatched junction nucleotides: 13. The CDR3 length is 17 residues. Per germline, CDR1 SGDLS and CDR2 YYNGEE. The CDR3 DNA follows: TGTGCCAGCAGCGTAGAACTCAGGGACAGGGAGATGTGGACCCAGTACTTC. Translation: CASSVELRDREMWTQYF.

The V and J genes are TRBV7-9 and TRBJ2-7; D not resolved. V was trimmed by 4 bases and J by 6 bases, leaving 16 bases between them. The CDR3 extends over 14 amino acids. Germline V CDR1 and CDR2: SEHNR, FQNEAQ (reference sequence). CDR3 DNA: TGTGCCAGCAGCTCCCACATTAAGATCAGCGAGCAGTACTTC. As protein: CASSSHIKISEQYF.

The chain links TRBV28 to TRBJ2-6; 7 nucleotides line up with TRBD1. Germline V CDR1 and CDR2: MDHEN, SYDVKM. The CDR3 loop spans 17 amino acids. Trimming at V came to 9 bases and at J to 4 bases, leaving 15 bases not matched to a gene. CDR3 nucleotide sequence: TGTGCCAGTGACACTGGACAGGTCATAGGAGGGGCCAACGTCCTGACTTTC. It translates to CASDTGQVIGGANVLTF.

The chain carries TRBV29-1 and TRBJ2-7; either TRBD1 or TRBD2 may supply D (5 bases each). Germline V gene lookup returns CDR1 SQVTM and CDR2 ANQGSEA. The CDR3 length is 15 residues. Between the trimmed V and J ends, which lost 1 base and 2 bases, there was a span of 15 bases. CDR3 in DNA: TGCAGCGTTGAAGGTGGGGGTTCGCGGCCCTACGAGCAGTACTTC. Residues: CSVEGGGSRPYEQYF.

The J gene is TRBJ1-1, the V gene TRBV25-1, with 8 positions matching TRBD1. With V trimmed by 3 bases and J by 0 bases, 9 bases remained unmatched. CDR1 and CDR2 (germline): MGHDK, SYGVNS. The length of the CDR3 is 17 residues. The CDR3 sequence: CASSDPRTGSVNTEAFF. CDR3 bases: TGTGCCAGCAGTGACCCTAGGACAGGGAGCGTGAACACTGAAGCTTTCTTT.

CDR3 DNA: TGTGCCAGCAGCGGGGGACAGTGGGGGGACACTGAAGCTTTCTTT. This codes for CASSGGQWGDTEAFF. V gene TRBV2 combines with J gene TRBJ1-1, with TRBD1 matching over 7 bases. Germline CDR1 is SNHLY and CDR2 is FYNNEI. The CDR3 loop spans 15 amino acids. V was clipped by 6 bases and J by 3 bases; unmatched bases: 10.

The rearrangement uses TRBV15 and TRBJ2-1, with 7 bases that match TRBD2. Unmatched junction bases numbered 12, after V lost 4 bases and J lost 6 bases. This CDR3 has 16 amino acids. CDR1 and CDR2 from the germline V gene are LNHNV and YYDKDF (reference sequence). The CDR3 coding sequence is TGTGCCACCAGCAAATTCTCCGGGAGGCCGTCCAATGAGCAGTTCTTC. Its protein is CATSKFSGRPSNEQFF.

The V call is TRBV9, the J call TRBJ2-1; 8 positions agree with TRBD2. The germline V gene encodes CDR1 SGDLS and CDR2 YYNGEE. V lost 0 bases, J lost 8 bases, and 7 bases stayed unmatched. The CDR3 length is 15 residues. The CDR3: CASSVASGSWHEQFF. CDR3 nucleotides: TGTGCCAGCAGCGTAGCCAGCGGGAGTTGGCATGAGCAGTTCTTC.